This entry describes one TCR beta chain. What this receptor recognizes is not known. Base qualities were left out, and no much larger clone turns up one base away. Using the deep immunoSEQ assay, multiplex PCR amplified TCR CDR3 regions from genomic DNA. For each cell subset, the extracted genomic DNA was distributed evenly across all wells of several immunoSEQ 96-well plates, and each plate served as one replicate. For sorted subsets, each replicate PCR was loaded with approximately 190 ng genomic DNA, equivalent to 25,000 to 35,000 T cell genomes. The purified libraries were quantified using a Qubit 3.0 fluorometer, sized with a Bioanalyzer 2100, and then quantified again using the KAPA Library Quantification kit. Every immunoSEQ 96-well plate was sequenced on a dedicated single-read 150-cycle Illumina NextSeq 550 flow cell. Concerning the study's data processing: The immunoSEQ output contained only junctional sequences without quality scores, so filtering could not match that applied to full-length reads. Sequences were annotated with PyIR, a Python wrapper for IgBLAST v1.9, and V/J genes and CDR3 were assigned using IMGT germline references. Reads were filtered out if the reads had weak V/J assignments (E-value above 1e-6), no CDR3, stop codons, out-of-frame junctions, or ambiguous translated residues. V3J clonotypes were defined as sequences sharing the same inferred V gene, J gene, and CDR3 amino acid sequence. To compute the percentage overlap between repertoires, the number of shared unique clonotypes was divided by the size of the smaller repertoire. Three approaches were used to assess repertoire richness: RTK rarefaction, the Chao1 estimator, and Recon v2.1 estimates of unobserved clonotypes. Generation probabilities were computed with OLGA for all TCRbeta clonotypes obtained by the gDNA method from a few donors. Entries here come from immuneACCESS through TCRdb and include only in-frame sequences with V and J called. Some clones fail to appear in such tables; in the studies checked, an unresolved V gene covers under half of the shortfall, and the cause of the remainder is unknown. From that table come the V and J calls and clone size; the DNA was used to work out D and trimming. This sample is represented by approximately 2.4 million clones; roughly 95% of them were singletons. The ten top clones hold about 0.13% of the sample.

Donors were healthy HIV-negative adults with no recently reported acute infections or vaccinations. All donors were Caucasian adults living in Nashville, Tennessee, USA. Magnetic negative selection was used to enrich CD4+ T cells, after which naive cells were positively selected on CD45RA and the negative fraction became the memory subset. Blood was obtained by leukapheresis, after which PBMCs were separated by Ficoll-Histopaque density gradient centrifugation and cryopreserved in liquid nitrogen vapor phase. Analytical flow cytometry was used to check the purity and quantity of every magnetically sorted T cell population. From each sorted fraction, genomic DNA was isolated and quantified by UV absorbance on a Nanodrop 2000c. The germline V gene specifies SGHRS as CDR1 and YFSETQ as CDR2. From V the trimming removes 1 base and from J it removes 4 bases, while the gene matches leave 6 bases of the junction unaccounted for. The CDR3 runs 15 amino acids, cysteine and phenylalanine included. Only the CDR3 part of the read is kept: 45 bases, read in frame from the first base.

These data are taken from a study of shared clonotypes between healthy human individuals (dated by TCRdb to the early 2020s). For context, the study as a whole: A couple of women and a few men aged 18 to 49 years were included in the cohort. To estimate repertoire size and how much clonotype sharing occurs between individuals, the study deeply sequenced the blood TCR repertoires of five or six healthy adults. For each donor, CD4 naive and CD4 memory were each run on three plates, CD8 naive on two plates, and CD8 memory on one plate. Each donor's leukapheresis produced roughly between roughly 0.94 and 9.5 billion PBMCs. To increase sequencing depth and limit assay-specific biases, TCR repertoire library preparation and sequencing were carried out by different laboratories using diverse techniques. The paper as a whole reports these results and caveats: Naive subsets generally had larger estimated clonotype richness than memory subsets did. Because the study included only a small number of donors, the genetic and exposure-history diversity represented was limited. Based on pairwise subsampling, the degree of clonotype sharing among donors was expected to be affected by sequencing depth. Clonotypes shared by all four sorted-subset donors showed higher generation probabilities than non-shared clonotypes. Sampling was restricted to blood, and TCR repertoires in tissues likely differ from the TCR repertoires found in blood. When several donors were compared, the shared fraction of clonotypes was approximately 5% for naive CD4, 3.5% to 4% for naive CD8, 2% to 2.5% for memory CD4, and around 0.37% for memory CD8. Incomplete sequencing was indicated by rarefaction of sorted-subset datasets, despite the large sequencing depth.

The chain is made from TRBV5-1 and TRBJ2-3; 7 of the junction bases match TRBD2. The TCR sequence derives from a young man in good health. The sequencing input was naive CD4+ T cells sorted from blood. What this sample's cell subset or site label stands for: CD45RA+ positively selected. The DNA sequence reads TGCGCCAGCAGCTTGTTGCTGGGAGGGTCAGATACGCAGTATTTT. Its product reads: CASSLLLGGSDTQYF.